The 26 T cell receptor beta chains below were found in one sample sequenced in a study of OX40 agonist ivuxolimab in advanced cancers. Repertoires were generated with immunoSEQ multiplex PCR, while TCRdb's copy carries only in-frame clones and drops some. The table has 80,000 or so clones, approximately 85% seen once. Sequencing was performed on CD4+ or CD8+ T cells sorted from blood, taken in a trial of the OX40 agonist ivuxolimab. Receptors were obtained from an adult with an advanced solid tumor such as melanoma, head and neck, liver or kidney cancer.

The chain uses TRBV5-1 and TRBJ1-4; 8 bases are a match to TRBD1. Germline loops: CDR1 SGHRS, CDR2 YFSETQ. The CDR3 consists of 15 residues. Trimming cost V 4 bases and J 4 bases; bases outside gene matches: 6. The chain's CDR3 is CASSRDRRDNEKLFF. CDR3 DNA sequence: TGCGCCAGCAGCCGGGACAGGCGGGATAATGAAAAACTGTTTTTT. Combining the CDR3 with reference TRBV5-1 and TRBJ1-4 gives the whole variable domain KAGVTQTPRYLIKTRGQQVTLSCSPISGHRSVSWYQQTPGQGLQFLFEYFSETQRNKGNFPGRFSGRQFSNSRSEMNVSTLELGDSALYLCASSRDRRDNEKLFFGSGTQLSVL.

This clone was counted only a few times. This rearrangement joins TRBV29-1 to TRBJ1-1; no firm D call. CDR1 is SQVTM and CDR2 is ANQGSEA in the germline V gene. V lost 4 bases, J lost 5 bases, and 8 bases lay in between. The CDR3 runs to 11 residues. CDR3 sequence (DNA): TGCAGCGTTGTTCCGAGGACTGAAGCTTTCTTT. Protein: CSVVPRTEAFF.

The chain links TRBV6-1 to TRBJ1-3; D remains unclear. The CDR3 loop spans 16 amino acids. The germline V gene has CDR1 MNHNS and CDR2 SASEGT. Trimming removed 1 base at V and 1 base at J, with 11 bases between. Here the CDR3 reads CASSEVWGRSGNTIYF. The CDR3 DNA follows: TGTGCCAGCAGTGAAGTGTGGGGTCGTTCTGGAAACACCATATATTTT.

The chain joins TRBV27 to TRBJ1-1; D is possibly TRBD1 (6 bases). V lost 6 bases and J lost 6, with 14 bases in between. Per the germline V gene, CDR1 is MNHEY and CDR2 is SMNVEV (reference sequence). This CDR3 comprises 13 residues. The CDR3 DNA reads as TGTGCCAGCAGCTCCGCGGGGGCAGCTGAAGCTTTCTTT. Translated: CASSSAGAAEAFF.

The chain has TRBV7-2 and TRBJ1-4, with unresolved D. The CDR3 runs 18 residues. V shed 2 bases and J shed 3 bases, with 19 bases lying between them. In germline, CDR1 is SGHTA, CDR2 FQGNSA. CDR3 region: CASSLFPPLTHSNEKLFF. The CDR3 DNA sequence: TGTGCCAGCAGCTTATTCCCCCCTCTGACGCATTCTAATGAAAAACTGTTTTTT.

The chain recombines TRBV5-1 with TRBJ2-7; 7 positions match TRBD2. The CDR3 is 13 amino acids. Germline V gives CDR1 SGHRS, CDR2 YFSETQ. The junction had 3 bases not matched to a gene; V was cut back by 0 bases and J by 6 bases. The CDR3, as DNA: TGCGCCAGCAGCTTGGATCCGGGGGGCGAGCAGTACTTC. It translates to CASSLDPGGEQYF.

The chain recombines TRBV19 with TRBJ2-7; 11 nucleotides agree with TRBD2. The length of the CDR3 is 16 residues. Germline trimming cut 1 base from V and 2 bases from J; bases unmatched to any gene: 4. In germline, CDR1 is LNHDA, CDR2 SQIVND (reference sequence). The CDR3 loop is CASSIATSGSAYEQYF. The CDR3 coding sequence is TGTGCCAGTAGTATAGCTACTAGCGGGAGTGCCTACGAGCAGTACTTC. The whole variable domain, filled in from reference TRBV19 and TRBJ2-7, reads DGGITQSPKYLFRKEGQNVTLSCEQNLNHDAMYWYRQDPGQGLRLIYYSQIVNDFQKGDIAEGYSVSREKKESFPLTVTSAQKNPTAFYLCASSIATSGSAYEQYFGPGTRLTVT.

The chain carries TRBV28 and TRBJ2-1; TRBD2 matches at 8 bases. This CDR3 is 14 amino acids long. V shed 7 bases, J shed 4 bases, and the junction held 6 bases outside the gene matches. CDR1 MDHEN and CDR2 SYDVKM come from the germline V gene. This chain's CDR3 is CASMSGSLYNEQFF. CDR3 DNA sequence: TGTGCCAGCATGAGCGGGAGTCTATACAATGAGCAGTTCTTC.

The count of this clone is one. The rearrangement joins TRBV6-5 to TRBJ2-7; 11 nucleotides match TRBD2. The CDR3 extends over 14 amino acids. The ends lost 2 bases at V and 3 bases at J; junction bases unmatched: 0. Per germline, CDR1 MNHEY and CDR2 SVGAGI. The CDR3: CASSYLAGGYEQYF. CDR3 bases: TGTGCCAGCAGTTACCTAGCGGGGGGCTACGAGCAGTACTTC.

This chain connects TRBV7-3 to TRBJ2-1; 11 bases match TRBD1. CDR3 size: 15 residues. The trim removed 5 bases at V and 7 bases at J, leaving 7 bases unmatched. Germline CDR1 is SGHTA and CDR2 is FQGTGA. Written as DNA, the CDR3 is TGTGCCAGCAGCCCAGGACAGGGGGCTAGGAATGAGCAGTTCTTC. It is translated as CASSPGQGARNEQFF.

This sequence joins TRBV5-1 and TRBJ2-1; TRBD1 agrees at 7 bases. Unmatched junction bases numbered 7, after V lost 0 bases and J lost 7 bases. This CDR3 has 15 residues. Germline V gives CDR1 SGHRS, CDR2 YFSETQ. The CDR3 sequence: CASSLEGGEWNEQFF. Here the CDR3 DNA reads TGCGCCAGCAGCTTGGAAGGGGGCGAGTGGAATGAGCAGTTCTTC.

V is TRBV18 and J is TRBJ2-5; D is unresolved. Germline values: CDR1 KGHSH, CDR2 LQKENI. Trimming cost V 3 bases and J 2 bases, with 13 bases left between them. The CDR3 runs to 15 residues. The CDR3 region is CASSPASYNQETQYF. CDR3 DNA sequence: TGTGCCAGCTCACCGGCGAGCTACAATCAAGAGACCCAGTACTTC.

The V gene is TRBV7-8, the J gene TRBJ1-2, with D possibly matching TRBD1 (6 bases). Germline lookup yields CDR1 SGHVS and CDR2 FQNEAQ. This CDR3 has 13 residues. Trimming left V 3 bases short and J 4 bases short, with 9 bases between. The CDR3 protein is CASSLQGLYGYTF. The DNA for the CDR3 is TGTGCCAGCAGCTTGCAGGGGCTCTATGGCTACACCTTC.

The chain combines TRBV6-6 with TRBJ1-2, with 11 bases fitting TRBD1. The CDR3 is 15 amino acids. The germline V gene encodes CDR1 MNHNY and CDR2 SVGAGI (reference sequence). V trimming: 3 bases; J trimming: 6 bases; junction bases outside the gene matches: 6. The CDR3 spells CASSYPDRGRNGYTF. As DNA, the CDR3 is TGTGCCAGCAGTTATCCGGACAGGGGGCGGAATGGCTACACCTTC.

The count of this clone is one. The chain joins TRBV10-2 to TRBJ2-5, with unresolved D. V lost 6 bases and J lost 7, with 9 bases in between. This CDR3 has 11 residues. Germline values: CDR1 WSHSY, CDR2 SAAADI. The chain's CDR3 is CASRLDGTQYF. CDR3 bases: TGCGCCAGCAGGTTAGACGGGACCCAGTACTTC.

This chain joins TRBV27 and TRBJ1-1, with D tentatively TRBD1 (5 bases). Trimming pared 5 bases from V and 4 bases from J, leaving 17 bases between. CDR1 and CDR2 from the germline V gene are MNHEY and SMNVEV (reference sequence). CDR3 length: 15 amino acids. CDR3 amino acids: CASSPRGGTSTEAFF. CDR3 bases: TGTGCCAGCAGTCCCCGAGGAGGGACGAGCACTGAAGCTTTCTTT.

V and J are TRBV7-3 and TRBJ2-3, with 7 bases matching TRBD2. Germline V lookup: CDR1 SGHTA, CDR2 FQGTGA. This CDR3 is built from 18 residues. The ends lost 2 bases at V and 0 bases at J; junction bases unmatched: 11. The CDR3 here is CASSLGAGVGPSTDTQYF. The CDR3 DNA follows: TGTGCCAGCAGCTTAGGGGCGGGAGTGGGGCCTAGCACAGATACGCAGTATTTT.

V gene TRBV5-1 combines with J gene TRBJ2-4; 14 nucleotides line up with TRBD2. The germline CDR1 and CDR2 sequences are SGHRS and YFSETQ. The CDR3 spans 19 residues. V shed 4 bases and J 0 bases; nucleotides not matched to a gene: 9. The CDR3 nucleotides are TGCGCCAGCAGCCCCGGACTAGCGGGGGGTCGACTAGCCAAAAACATTCAGTACTTC. Translating gives CASSPGLAGGRLAKNIQYF.

The V call is TRBV30, the J call TRBJ1-1; D gene unclear. Trimming pared 2 bases from V and 1 base from J, leaving 14 bases between. The V gene's germline CDR1 is GTSNPN and CDR2 SVGIG (reference sequence). The CDR3 extends over 15 amino acids. As DNA, the CDR3 is TGTGCCTGGAGTCACCCAGAGGCGCGGAACACTGAAGCTTTCTTT. Translation gives CAWSHPEARNTEAFF.

The chain links TRBV18 to TRBJ2-7; 8 bases fit TRBD2. CDR3 length equals 15 residues. Germline V CDR1 and CDR2: KGHSH, LQKENI. The V segment lost 2 bases and the J segment 3 bases; nucleotides outside the gene matches: 6. The CDR3 reads CASSPVRGVLYEQYF. CDR3 DNA sequence: TGTGCCAGCTCACCAGTGCGGGGGGTGCTCTACGAGCAGTACTTC.

The gene calls are TRBV4-1 and TRBJ2-2; 9 positions agree with TRBD2. CDR3 size: 17 residues. Trimming removed 0 bases from V and 4 bases from J; junction bases left unmatched: 6. Germline V lookup: CDR1 MGHRA, CDR2 YSYEKL. CDR3 in DNA: TGCGCCAGCAGCCAAGATTTAGCGGGGGCCTTCACCGGGGAGCTGTTTTTT. This encodes CASSQDLAGAFTGELFF.

Details on this clone: The sample holds other DNA sequences that translate to the same CDR3. The chain couples TRBV30 to TRBJ2-1, with unresolved D. V was cut by 3 bases and J by 7 bases, with 7 bases left in between. Germline V gives CDR1 GTSNPN, CDR2 SVGIG (reference sequence). This CDR3 contains 11 residues. The chain's CDR3 is CAWSQGNEQFF. The CDR3 DNA reads as TGTGCCTGGAGCCAAGGGAATGAGCAGTTCTTC.

The chain employs TRBV19 and TRBJ2-1; a possible D gene is TRBD2 (6 bases). V was trimmed by 1 base and J by 5 bases, leaving 18 bases between them. CDR1 and CDR2 from the germline V gene are LNHDA and SQIVND (reference sequence). The CDR3 sequence is 17 residues long. DNA for the CDR3: TGTGCCAGTAGTATAGTTTCGCTAGCGCCGGGGAACAATGAGCAGTTCTTC. Its protein product is CASSIVSLAPGNNEQFF.

The rearrangement uses TRBV9 and TRBJ1-3; D uncertain. This CDR3 comprises 15 residues. The V gene lost 0 bases and the J gene lost 1 base, with 8 bases spanning the gap. The germline CDR1 and CDR2 sequences are SGDLS and YYNGEE. The CDR3 nucleotides are TGTGCCAGCAGCGTAGATGGTGTTTCTGGAAACACCATATATTTT. Its protein is CASSVDGVSGNTIYF.

The chain links TRBV28 to TRBJ1-3; D not resolved. V gave up 6 bases and J gave up 0 bases, with 6 bases separating them. CDR1 and CDR2 (germline): MDHEN, SYDVKM. This CDR3 region has 13 residues. CDR3 bases: TGTGCCAGCAGAATGTACTCTGGAAACACCATATATTTT. As protein: CASRMYSGNTIYF.

The chain links TRBV28 to TRBJ1-4; 10 nucleotides line up with TRBD1. There are 15 residues in the CDR3. V dropped 3 bases and J dropped 6; count of bases not matched to a gene: 4. Germline V gene lookup returns CDR1 MDHEN and CDR2 SYDVKM. The DNA for the CDR3 is TGTGCCAGCAGTTTGGTTGGACAGGGGGATGAAAAACTGTTTTTT. Translated: CASSLVGQGDEKLFF.